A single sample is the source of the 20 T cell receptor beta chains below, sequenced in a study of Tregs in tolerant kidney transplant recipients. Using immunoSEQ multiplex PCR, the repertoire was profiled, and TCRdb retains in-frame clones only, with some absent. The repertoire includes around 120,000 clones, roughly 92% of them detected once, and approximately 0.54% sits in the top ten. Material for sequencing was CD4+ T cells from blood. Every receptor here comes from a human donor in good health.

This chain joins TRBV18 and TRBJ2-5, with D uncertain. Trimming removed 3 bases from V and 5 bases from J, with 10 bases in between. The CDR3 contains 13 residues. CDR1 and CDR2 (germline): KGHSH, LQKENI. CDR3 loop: CASSPSRSETQYF. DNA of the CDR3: TGTGCCAGCTCACCCTCTCGCAGCGAGACCCAGTACTTC.

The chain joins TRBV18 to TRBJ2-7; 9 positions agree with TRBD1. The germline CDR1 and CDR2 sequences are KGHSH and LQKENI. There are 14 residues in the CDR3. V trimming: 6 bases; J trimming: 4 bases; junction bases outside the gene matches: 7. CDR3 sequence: CASSGGTGYYEQYF. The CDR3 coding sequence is TGTGCCAGCTCGGGCGGGACAGGGTATTACGAGCAGTACTTC.

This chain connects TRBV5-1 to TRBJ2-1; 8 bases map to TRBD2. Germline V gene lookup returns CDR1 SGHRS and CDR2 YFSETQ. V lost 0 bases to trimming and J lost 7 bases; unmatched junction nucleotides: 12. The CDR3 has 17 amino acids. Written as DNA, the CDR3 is TGCGCCAGCAGCTTGGTGGCGGGAGGCCCCTTGGGGAATGAGCAGTTCTTC. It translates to CASSLVAGGPLGNEQFF.

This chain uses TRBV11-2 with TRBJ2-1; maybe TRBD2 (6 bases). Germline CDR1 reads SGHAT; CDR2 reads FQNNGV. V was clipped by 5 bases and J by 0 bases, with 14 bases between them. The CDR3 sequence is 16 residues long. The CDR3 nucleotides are TGTGCCAGCAGCCAATATGGGGGGAGCTCCTACAATGAGCAGTTCTTC. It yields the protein CASSQYGGSSYNEQFF.

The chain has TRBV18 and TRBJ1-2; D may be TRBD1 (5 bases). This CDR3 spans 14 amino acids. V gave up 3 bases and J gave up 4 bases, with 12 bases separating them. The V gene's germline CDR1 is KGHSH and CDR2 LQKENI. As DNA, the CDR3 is TGTGCCAGCTCACCTCCGGGACGGGTCTATGGCTACACCTTC. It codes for CASSPPGRVYGYTF. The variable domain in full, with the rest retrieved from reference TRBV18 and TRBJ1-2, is NAGVMQNPRHLVRRRGQEARLRCSPMKGHSHVYWYRQLPEEGLKFMVYLQKENIIDESGMPKERFSAEFPKEGPSILRIQQVVRGDSAAYFCASSPPGRVYGYTFGSGTRLTVV.

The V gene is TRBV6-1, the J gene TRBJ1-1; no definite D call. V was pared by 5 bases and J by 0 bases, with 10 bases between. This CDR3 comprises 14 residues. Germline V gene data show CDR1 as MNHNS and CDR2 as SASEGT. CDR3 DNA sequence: TGTGCCAGCAGTTCCGGACCACTGAACACTGAAGCTTTCTTT. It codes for CASSSGPLNTEAFF.

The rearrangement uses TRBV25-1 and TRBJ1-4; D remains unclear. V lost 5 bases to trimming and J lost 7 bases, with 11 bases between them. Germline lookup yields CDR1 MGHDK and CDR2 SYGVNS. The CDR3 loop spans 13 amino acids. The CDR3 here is CASSRGRSEKLFF. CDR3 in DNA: TGTGCCAGCAGTCGAGGGAGGTCTGAAAAACTGTTTTTT. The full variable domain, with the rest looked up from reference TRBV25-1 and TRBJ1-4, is EADIYQTPRYLVIGTGKKITLECSQTMGHDKMYWYQQDPGMELHLIHYSYGVNSTEKGDLSSESTVSRIRTEHFPLTLESARPSHTSQYLCASSRGRSEKLFFGSGTQLSVL.

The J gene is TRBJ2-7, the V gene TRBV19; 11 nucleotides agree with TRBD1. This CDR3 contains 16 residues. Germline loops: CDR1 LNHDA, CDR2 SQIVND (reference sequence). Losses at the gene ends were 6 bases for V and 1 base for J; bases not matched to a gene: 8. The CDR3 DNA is TGTGCCAGTAGAATTACCGGGACAGGGGGTTCCTACGAGCAGTACTTC. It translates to CASRITGTGGSYEQYF.

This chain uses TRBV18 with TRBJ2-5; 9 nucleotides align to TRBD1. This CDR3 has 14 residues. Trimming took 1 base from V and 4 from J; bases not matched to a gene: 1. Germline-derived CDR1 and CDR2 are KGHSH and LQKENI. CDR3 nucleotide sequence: TGTGCCAGCTCACCACAACAGGGGGCAGAGACCCAGTACTTC. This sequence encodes CASSPQQGAETQYF.

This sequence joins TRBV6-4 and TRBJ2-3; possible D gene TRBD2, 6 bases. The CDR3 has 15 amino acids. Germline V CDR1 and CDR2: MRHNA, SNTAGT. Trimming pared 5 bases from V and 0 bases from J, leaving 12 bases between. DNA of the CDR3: TGTGCCAGCAGTACCGGGACTCATAGCACAGATACGCAGTATTTT. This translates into CASSTGTHSTDTQYF.

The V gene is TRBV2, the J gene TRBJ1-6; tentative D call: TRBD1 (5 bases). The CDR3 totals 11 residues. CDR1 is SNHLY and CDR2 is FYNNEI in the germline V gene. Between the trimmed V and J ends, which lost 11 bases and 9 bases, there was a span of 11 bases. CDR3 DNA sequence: TGTGCCTCCCGGACATTTTCACCCCTCCACTTT. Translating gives CASRTFSPLHF.

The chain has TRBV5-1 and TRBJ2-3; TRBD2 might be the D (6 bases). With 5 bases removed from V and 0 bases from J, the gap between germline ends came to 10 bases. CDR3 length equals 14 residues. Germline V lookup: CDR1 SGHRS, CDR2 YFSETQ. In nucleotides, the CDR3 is TGCGCCAGCAGGCGGGACCCTAGCACAGATACGCAGTATTTT. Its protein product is CASRRDPSTDTQYF.

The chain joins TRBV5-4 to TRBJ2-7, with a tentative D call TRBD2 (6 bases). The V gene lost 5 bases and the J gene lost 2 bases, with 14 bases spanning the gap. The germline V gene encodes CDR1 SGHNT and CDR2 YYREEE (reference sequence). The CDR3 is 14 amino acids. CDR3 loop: CASSTSGGTYEQYF. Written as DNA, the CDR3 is TGTGCCAGCAGTACCTCCGGGGGTACCTACGAGCAGTACTTC.

CDR3 sequence: CATSRGLQHEKLFF. CDR3 nucleotides: TGTGCCACCAGCAGAGGTCTCCAACATGAAAAACTGTTTTTT. The rearrangement links TRBV15 to TRBJ1-4; D not resolved. Trimming took 1 base from V and 6 from J, leaving 9 bases between them. Germline V lookup: CDR1 LNHNV, CDR2 YYDKDF (reference sequence). The CDR3 loop spans 14 amino acids.

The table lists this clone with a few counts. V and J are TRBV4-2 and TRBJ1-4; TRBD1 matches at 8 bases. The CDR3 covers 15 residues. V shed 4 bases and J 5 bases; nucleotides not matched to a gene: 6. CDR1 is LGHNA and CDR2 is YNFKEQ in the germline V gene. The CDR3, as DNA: TGTGCCAGCAGCCTCGACAGGGGATCGAATGAAAAACTGTTTTTT. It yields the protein CASSLDRGSNEKLFF.

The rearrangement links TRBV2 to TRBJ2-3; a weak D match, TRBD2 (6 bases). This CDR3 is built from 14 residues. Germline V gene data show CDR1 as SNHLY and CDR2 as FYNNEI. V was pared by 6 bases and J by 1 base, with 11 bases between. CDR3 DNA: TGTGCCAGCAGCCCGGAGGGACGCACAGATACGCAGTATTTT. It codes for CASSPEGRTDTQYF.

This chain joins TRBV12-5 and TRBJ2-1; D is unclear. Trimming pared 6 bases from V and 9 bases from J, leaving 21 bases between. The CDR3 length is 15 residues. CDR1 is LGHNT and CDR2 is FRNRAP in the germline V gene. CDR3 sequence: CASGLSYPKGPEQFF. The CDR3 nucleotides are TGTGCTAGTGGCCTCTCCTACCCTAAAGGTCCTGAGCAGTTCTTC. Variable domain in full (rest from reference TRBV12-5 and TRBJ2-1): DARVTQTPRHKVTEMGQEVTMRCQPILGHNTVFWYRQTMMQGLELLAYFRNRAPLDDSGMPKDRFSAEMPDATLATLKIQPSEPRDSAVYFCASGLSYPKGPEQFFGPGTRLTVL.

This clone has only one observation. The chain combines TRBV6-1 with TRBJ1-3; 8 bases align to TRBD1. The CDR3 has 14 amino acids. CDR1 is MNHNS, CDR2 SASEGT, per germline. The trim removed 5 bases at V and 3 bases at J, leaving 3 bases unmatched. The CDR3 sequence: CASSPDRVGNTIYF. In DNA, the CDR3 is TGTGCCAGCAGTCCGGACAGGGTTGGAAACACCATATATTTT.

The CDR3 reads CASSWVGGRRFF. CDR3 coding DNA: TGTGCCAGCAGCTGGGTTGGGGGAAGGCGGTTCTTC. The chain carries TRBV5-8 and TRBJ2-1; D assignment may be TRBD1 or TRBD2 (5 bases each). Looked up from germline, CDR1 is SGHTS and CDR2 is YDEGEE. V dropped 3 bases and J dropped 15 bases, with 16 bases sitting between them. This CDR3 spans 12 amino acids.

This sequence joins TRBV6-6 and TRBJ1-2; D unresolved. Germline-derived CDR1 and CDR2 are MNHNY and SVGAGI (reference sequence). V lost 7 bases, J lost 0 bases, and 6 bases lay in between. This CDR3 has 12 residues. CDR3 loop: CASTGSNYGYTF. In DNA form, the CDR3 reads TGTGCCAGCACGGGGTCTAACTATGGCTACACCTTC.